Following are 3 T cell receptor beta chains from one sample sequenced in a study of blood T cell dynamics during melanoma immunotherapy. Sample time point: pre-treatment baseline. Data came from immunoSEQ multiplex PCR; TCRdb stores just in-frame clones and leaves some out. The sample comprises around 15,000 clones, about 84% of which are singletons, and about 5% rests with the top ten. The specimen comprised blood, sampled from a patient treated with checkpoint blockade. The receptors here all came from a human donor with melanoma.

This clone was counted only a few times. This rearrangement joins TRBV5-4 to TRBJ2-7, with TRBD1 matching 12 bases. CDR3 length equals 13 residues. With V trimmed by 6 bases and J by 6 bases, 4 bases remained unmatched. Germline CDR1 is SGHNT and CDR2 is YYREEE (reference sequence). The CDR3 DNA follows: TGTGCCAGCATGGGACAGGGGGCTCTCGAGCAGTACTTC. Translated, it gives CASMGQGALEQYF.

V gene TRBV6-6 combines with J gene TRBJ1-2; D gene unclear. The CDR3 is made up of 12 amino acids. CDR1 is MNHNY and CDR2 is SVGAGI in the germline V gene (reference sequence). V was pared by 0 bases and J by 8 bases, with 7 bases between. The CDR3 coding sequence is TGTGCCAGCAGTTACTCACCCACCGGCTACACCTTC. Protein sequence: CASSYSPTGYTF.

The chain couples TRBV10-3 to TRBJ1-1; no clear D gene. The CDR3 sequence is 14 residues long. Germline CDR1 and CDR2: ENHRY and SYGVKD. V lost 2 bases and J lost 3, with 10 bases in between. The CDR3 loop reads CAISEVGVDTEAFF. CDR3 nucleotide sequence: TGTGCCATCAGTGAGGTAGGAGTGGACACTGAAGCTTTCTTT.